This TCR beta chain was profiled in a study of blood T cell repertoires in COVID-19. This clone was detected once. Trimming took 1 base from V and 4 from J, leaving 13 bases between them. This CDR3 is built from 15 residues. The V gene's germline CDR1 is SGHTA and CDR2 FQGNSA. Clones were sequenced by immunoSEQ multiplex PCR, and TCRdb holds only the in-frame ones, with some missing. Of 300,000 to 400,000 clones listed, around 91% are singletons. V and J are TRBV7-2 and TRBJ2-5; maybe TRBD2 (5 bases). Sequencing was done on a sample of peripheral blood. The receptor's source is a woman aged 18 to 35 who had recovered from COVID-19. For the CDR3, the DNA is TGTGCCAGCAGCTTAGAAGGAGGTGATGGAGAGACCCAGTACTTC. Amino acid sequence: CASSLEGGDGETQYF.